These 21 T cell receptor beta chains were all obtained from the same sample, sequenced in a study of blood T cell repertoires in COVID-19. Profiled with immunoSEQ multiplex PCR; TCRdb holds only in-frame clones, not every one. The sample yields over 250,000 clones, roughly 87% seen once. The sequenced material came from peripheral blood. These receptors all come from a human donor in a cohort sampled during active COVID-19.

This chain's CDR3 is CASSLGAGAGEQYF. As DNA, the CDR3 is TGTGCCAGCAGCTTAGGAGCGGGAGCGGGCGAGCAGTACTTC. V usage is TRBV13 and J usage is TRBJ2-7, with 8 positions matching TRBD2. The V gene's germline CDR1 is PRHDT and CDR2 FYEKMQ (reference sequence). The CDR3 consists of 14 residues. The J segment lost 6 bases and the V segment lost 0 bases, leaving 4 bases of the junction unmatched.

The genes are TRBV19 and TRBJ1-5; maybe TRBD1 (6 bases). The CDR3 extends over 14 amino acids. From germline, CDR1 is LNHDA and CDR2 SQIVND (reference sequence). The V end was cut by 3 bases, the J end by 2 bases, with 8 bases between. The CDR3 loop is CASSIYRGNQPQHF. The DNA for the CDR3 is TGTGCCAGTAGTATTTACAGGGGCAATCAGCCCCAGCATTTT.

V is TRBV7-2 and J is TRBJ2-2; 14 bases align to TRBD2. Trimming removed 5 bases from V and 5 bases from J; junction bases left unmatched: 13. Germline lookup yields CDR1 SGHTA and CDR2 FQGNSA. The CDR3 consists of 19 residues. CDR3 protein: CASSRKTSGRAHATGELFF. CDR3 bases: TGTGCCAGCAGCCGGAAGACTAGCGGGAGGGCGCACGCAACCGGGGAGCTGTTTTTT.

V gene TRBV6-2 or TRBV6-3 combines with J gene TRBJ2-1; possibly TRBD2 for D (6 bases). V lost 6 bases, J lost 8 bases, and 17 bases lay in between. CDR1 and CDR2 from the germline V gene are MNHEY and SVGEGT. The CDR3 covers 14 residues. The CDR3 sequence: CASSYRRDSYEQFF. CDR3 coding DNA: TGTGCCAGCAGCTATAGGCGGGATAGTTATGAGCAGTTCTTC.

The J gene is TRBJ2-7, the V gene TRBV5-1; 10 nucleotides agree with TRBD2. CDR3 length: 15 amino acids. V shed 2 bases and J 6 bases; nucleotides not matched to a gene: 8. CDR1 is SGHRS and CDR2 is YFSETQ in the germline V gene. This chain's CDR3 is CASSLLSGRAAEQYF. The CDR3 nucleotides are TGCGCCAGCAGCTTATTGAGCGGGAGGGCCGCCGAGCAGTACTTC.

This chain links TRBV7-2 with TRBJ2-7, with TRBD2 matching 8 bases. Unmatched junction bases numbered 8, after V lost 1 base and J lost 6 bases. Germline V gives CDR1 SGHTA, CDR2 FQGNSA. CDR3 size: 15 residues. CDR3 residues: CASSLEFHGRAEQYF. Here the CDR3 DNA reads TGTGCCAGCAGCTTAGAGTTTCACGGGAGGGCCGAGCAGTACTTC.

This chain uses TRBV6-6 with TRBJ2-3; D perhaps matches TRBD1 (6 bases). V was cut by 6 bases and J by 0 bases, with 10 bases left in between. The CDR3 length is 14 residues. The germline V gene encodes CDR1 MNHNY and CDR2 SVGAGI (reference sequence). The CDR3 coding sequence is TGTGCCAGCAGCGGGACACTTAGCACAGATACGCAGTATTTT. Protein sequence: CASSGTLSTDTQYF.

The chain uses TRBV3-1 (or the pseudogene TRBV3-2) and TRBJ2-1; TRBD2 is a possible D gene (5 bases). The CDR3 loop spans 15 amino acids. V was trimmed by 4 bases and J by 7 bases, leaving 17 bases between them. Germline V CDR1 and CDR2: LGHDT, YNNKEL (reference sequence). The CDR3 nucleotides are TGTGCCAGCAGCCCCGGACTCGGCTACGATAATGAGCAGTTCTTC. Protein: CASSPGLGYDNEQFF.

CDR3 DNA sequence: TGTGCCAGCAGTATGGGAGGGGTTCGGGGTCAGCCCCAGCATTTT. Its protein product is CASSMGGVRGQPQHF. The V gene is TRBV27, the J gene TRBJ1-5, with a possible D match to TRBD1 (5 bases). V shed 5 bases and J shed 6 bases, with 17 bases lying between them. The CDR3 has 15 amino acids. Germline values: CDR1 MNHEY, CDR2 SMNVEV (reference sequence).

The table lists this clone with a few counts. The V gene is TRBV7-8, the J gene TRBJ2-2; 8 bases line up with TRBD2. Trimming cost V 9 bases and J 5 bases; bases outside gene matches: 11. The V gene's germline CDR1 is SGHVS and CDR2 FQNEAQ. CDR3 length equals 15 residues. The CDR3 sequence: CASPQSGSGTGELFF. The CDR3 DNA is TGTGCCAGTCCCCAGAGCGGGAGTGGGACCGGGGAGCTGTTTTTT.

V gene TRBV28 combines with J gene TRBJ2-3; TRBD2 aligns across 11 bases. The CDR3 runs to 15 residues. Per germline, CDR1 MDHEN and CDR2 SYDVKM. The J segment lost 4 bases and the V segment lost 7 bases, leaving 7 bases of the junction unmatched. The CDR3 nucleotides are TGTGCCAGCACTCAACTAGCGGGAGCTCCAGATACGCAGTATTTT. Translation gives CASTQLAGAPDTQYF.

This chain connects TRBV4-1 to TRBJ1-3, with D possibly TRBD1 on 6 matching bases. V gave up 3 bases and J gave up 1 base, with 19 bases separating them. Germline-derived CDR1 and CDR2 are MGHRA and YSYEKL. The CDR3 loop spans 18 amino acids. The CDR3 loop is CASSHPRVGGGSGNTIYF. The CDR3 region has the DNA TGCGCCAGCAGCCATCCTCGGGTAGGGGGGGGTTCTGGAAACACCATATATTTT.

This chain links TRBV5-1 with TRBJ2-2; 9 nucleotides line up with TRBD2. Germline CDR1 is SGHRS and CDR2 is YFSETQ. The CDR3 length is 17 residues. The junction had 8 bases not matched to a gene; V was cut back by 4 bases and J by 1 base. CDR3 sequence reads: CASSVGLLAGNTGELFF. For the CDR3, the DNA is TGCGCCAGCAGCGTGGGCCTACTAGCGGGGAACACCGGGGAGCTGTTTTTT.

The gene calls are TRBV11-2 and TRBJ1-2, with D possibly being TRBD1 (6 bases). This CDR3 region has 15 residues. Germline V lookup: CDR1 SGHAT, CDR2 FQNNGV. Between the trimmed V and J ends, which lost 6 bases and 2 bases, there was a span of 16 bases. As DNA, the CDR3 is TGTGCCAGCAGATCTCGAGGGGACATAAACTATGGCTACACCTTC. It yields the protein CASRSRGDINYGYTF. Full variable domain (outside the CDR3, taken from reference TRBV11-2 and TRBJ1-2): EAGVAQSPRYKIIEKRQSVAFWCNPISGHATLYWYQQILGQGPKLLIQFQNNGVVDDSQLPKDRFSAERLKGVDSTLKIQPAKLEDSAVYLCASRSRGDINYGYTFGSGTRLTVV.

This clone was detected ten times or more. The gene calls are TRBV29-1 and TRBJ2-3, with D possibly TRBD1 on 5 matching bases. CDR1 and CDR2 (germline): SQVTM, ANQGSEA. There are 18 residues in the CDR3. Trimming left V 0 bases short and J 1 base short, with 20 bases between. CDR3 residues: CSVEDHLGAKGGTDTQYF. The CDR3 nucleotides read TGCAGCGTTGAAGATCATTTAGGGGCAAAAGGGGGCACAGATACGCAGTATTTT.

Worth noting for this clone: The same CDR3 arises from other DNA sequences in this sample as well. The chain joins TRBV18 to TRBJ2-5; possible D gene TRBD2, 6 bases. The V end was cut by 2 bases, the J end by 2 bases, with 9 bases between. Germline V gives CDR1 KGHSH, CDR2 LQKENI. The CDR3 loop spans 14 amino acids. Here the CDR3 reads CASSPGGGQETQYF. The CDR3, as DNA: TGTGCCAGCTCACCAGGTGGGGGGCAAGAGACCCAGTACTTC. Full variable domain (outside the CDR3, taken from reference TRBV18 and TRBJ2-5): NAGVMQNPRHLVRRRGQEARLRCSPMKGHSHVYWYRQLPEEGLKFMVYLQKENIIDESGMPKERFSAEFPKEGPSILRIQQVVRGDSAAYFCASSPGGGQETQYFGPGTRLLVL.

V is TRBV6-2 or TRBV6-3 and J is TRBJ2-3; D uncertain. Between the trimmed V and J ends, which lost 6 bases and 6 bases, there was a span of 13 bases. The germline V gene encodes CDR1 MNHEY and CDR2 SVGEGT. This CDR3 is 13 amino acids long. The CDR3 region is CASSHPHQDTQYF. CDR3 DNA: TGTGCCAGCAGCCATCCCCATCAGGATACGCAGTATTTT.

This chain connects TRBV3-1 (or the pseudogene TRBV3-2) to TRBJ2-1; 7 bases are shared with TRBD1. Germline CDR1 and CDR2: LGHDT and YNNKEL (reference sequence). This CDR3 comprises 12 residues. The V and J ends lost 10 bases and 8 bases, in that order; junction bases with no gene match: 8. CDR3 in amino acids: CATYRGLDEQFF. CDR3 nucleotide sequence: TGTGCCACTTACAGGGGTTTGGATGAGCAGTTCTTC.

The chain joins TRBV5-1 to TRBJ2-6; D unresolved. V was clipped by 4 bases and J by 0 bases, with 11 bases between them. The CDR3 covers 16 residues. The germline CDR1 and CDR2 sequences are SGHRS and YFSETQ. CDR3 region: CASSEFSASGANVLTF. CDR3 nucleotides: TGCGCCAGCAGCGAGTTCAGCGCCTCTGGGGCCAACGTCCTGACTTTC.

The chain is built from TRBV4-1 and TRBJ1-2; possible D gene TRBD1, 6 bases. The CDR3 is 15 amino acids. Trimming took 1 base from V and 4 from J, leaving 13 bases between them. Germline loops: CDR1 MGHRA, CDR2 YSYEKL. The CDR3 spells CASSQGGHRPYGYTF. CDR3 in DNA: TGCGCCAGCAGCCAAGGGGGACACCGACCCTATGGCTACACCTTC.

The rearrangement links TRBV6-5 to TRBJ2-1, with TRBD2 matching 11 bases. The CDR3 is 15 amino acids. V was pared by 8 bases and J by 4 bases, with 7 bases of the junction left unmatched. From germline, CDR1 is MNHEY and CDR2 SVGAGI. The CDR3 sequence: CASRTGTSGYNEQFF. The CDR3 DNA sequence: TGTGCCAGCCGAACCGGGACTAGCGGATACAATGAGCAGTTCTTC.